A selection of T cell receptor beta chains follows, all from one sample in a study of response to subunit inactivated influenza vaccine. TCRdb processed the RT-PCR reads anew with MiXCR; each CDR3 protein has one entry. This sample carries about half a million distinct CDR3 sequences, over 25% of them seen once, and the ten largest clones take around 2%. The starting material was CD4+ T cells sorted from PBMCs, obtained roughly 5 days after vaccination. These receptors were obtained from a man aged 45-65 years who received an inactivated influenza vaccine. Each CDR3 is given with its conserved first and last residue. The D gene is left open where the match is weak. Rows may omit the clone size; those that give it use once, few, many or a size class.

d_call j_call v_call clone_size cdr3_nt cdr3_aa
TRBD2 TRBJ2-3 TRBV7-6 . TGTGCCAGCAGCCCGACTAGCGGGGCTAGCACAGATACGCAGTATTTT CASSPTSGASTDTQYF
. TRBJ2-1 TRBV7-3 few TGTGCCAGCGGTAAAGAAAGCGGGTACTACAATGAGCAGTTCTTC CASGKESGYYNEQFF
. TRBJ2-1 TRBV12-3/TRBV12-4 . TGTGCCAGCAGGACTAACAGGGACAATGAGCAGTTCTTC CASRTNRDNEQFF
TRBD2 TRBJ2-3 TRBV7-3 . TGTGCCAGCAGCCAGGACGGGACTACCACAGATACGCAGTATTTT CASSQDGTTTDTQYF
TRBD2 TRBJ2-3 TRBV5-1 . TGCGCCAGCCGCGTTCGAGCGGGGGTCGCAGATACGCAGTATTTT CASRVRAGVADTQYF
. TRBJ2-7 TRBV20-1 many TGCAGTGCCGGGTCCTGGGCGGGCTCCTACGAGCAGTACTTC CSAGSWAGSYEQYF
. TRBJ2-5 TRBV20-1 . TGCAGTGCTAGTAGTCTGACCACCGGAGAGACCCAGTACTTC CSASSLTTGETQYF
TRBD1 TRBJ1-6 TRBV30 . TGTGCCTGGAGTGTTAGGGACAGGGCACCCCTCCACTTT CAWSVRDRAPLHF
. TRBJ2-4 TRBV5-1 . TGCGCCAGCAGCTTGGCCGGAAACCTAGCCAAAAACATTCAGTACTTC CASSLAGNLAKNIQYF
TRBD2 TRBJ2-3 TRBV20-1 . TGCAGTGCTAGCACAGCTAGCGGGCGCACAGATACGCAGTATTTT CSASTASGRTDTQYF
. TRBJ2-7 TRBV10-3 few TGTGCCATCAGTGAGTCGAGGGACCCGCCCGAGCAGTACTTC CAISESRDPPEQYF
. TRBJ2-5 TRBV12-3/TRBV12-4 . TGTGCCAGCAGTTTGACCATCTTAAGAGCCCAGTACTTC CASSLTILRAQYF
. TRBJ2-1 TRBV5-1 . TGCGCCAGCAGCCAAGAAGTCATCTCCTACAATGAGCAGTTCTTC CASSQEVISYNEQFF
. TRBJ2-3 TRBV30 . TGTGCCTGGAGCCCTTCTAGGGGGGTGGAGCAGTATTTT CAWSPSRGVEQYF
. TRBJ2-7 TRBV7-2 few TGTGCCAGCAGCTTAGGTGGTCGCAACGAGCAGTACTTC CASSLGGRNEQYF
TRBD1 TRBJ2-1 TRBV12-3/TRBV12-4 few TGTGCCAGCAGTGGGACAGGGCACCCCTTCTCCTACAATGAGCAGTTCTTC CASSGTGHPFSYNEQFF
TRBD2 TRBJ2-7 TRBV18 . TGTGCCAGCTCACCCCCAGCGGGAAACGAGCAGTACTTC CASSPPAGNEQYF
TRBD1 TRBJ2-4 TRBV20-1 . TGCAGTGCTAGAGATATCGGTCTCGGAGACAGGGTGAACTTC CSARDIGLGDRVNF
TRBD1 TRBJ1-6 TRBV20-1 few TGCAGTGCTAGAGAGACAGGGGAATATTCACCCCTCCACTTT CSARETGEYSPLHF
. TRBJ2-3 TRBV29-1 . TGCAGCGTTGATGGGGGAGGCACAGATACGCAGTATTTT CSVDGGGTDTQYF
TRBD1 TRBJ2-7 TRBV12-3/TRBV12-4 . TGTGCCAGCAGTACAGGGACAGGGCCGTACTTC CASSTGTGPYF
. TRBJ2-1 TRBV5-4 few TGTGCCAGCAGCCTCACTAGTAGGGGTGAGCAGTTCTTC CASSLTSRGEQFF
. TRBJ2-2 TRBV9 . TGTGCCAGCAGCCCCCGACCGCAGGAGGAGCTGTTTTTT CASSPRPQEELFF
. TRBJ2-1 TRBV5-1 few TGCGCCAGCAGCGGGTCTTGGGACCCTTACAATGAGCAGTTCTTC CASSGSWDPYNEQFF
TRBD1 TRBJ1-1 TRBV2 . TGTGCCAGCAACACCGGGACAGGGACCGCTGAAGCTTTCTTT CASNTGTGTAEAFF
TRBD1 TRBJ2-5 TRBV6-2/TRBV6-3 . TGTGCCAGCAGTTACAGTCCTGCGGACAGGAGATTGGGTACCCAGTACTTC CASSYSPADRRLGTQYF
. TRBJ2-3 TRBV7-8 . TGTGCCAGCAGCGCCTCCACCCGCGGTACGCAGTATTTT CASSASTRGTQYF
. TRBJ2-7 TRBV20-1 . TGCAGTGCTAGATTTCCTAGTGGTTACGAGCAGTACTTC CSARFPSGYEQYF